This T cell receptor beta chain was captured in a study of T cells in Graves' hyperthyroidism and ophthalmopathy. Amplified TCR beta CDR3 regions came from RNA transcripts. When the TCR CDR3 underwent first-round RT-PCR, the HTBI primer set was used. TCRdb used MiXCR to reprocess the multiplex PCR reads, holding one entry per CDR3 protein. The sample carries 550,000 to 600,000 distinct CDR3 sequences, 14% recorded once. Germline-derived CDR1 and CDR2 are SGHTS and YDEGEE. The J segment lost 2 bases and the V segment lost 3 bases, leaving 8 bases of the junction unmatched. This CDR3 comprises 16 residues. This clonotype was observed at least ten times.

V is TRBV5-8 and J is TRBJ2-1; 7 positions match TRBD2. Sequencing was carried out using blood. The clonotype originates from a young woman with Graves' ophthalmopathy. CDR3 DNA: TGTGCCAGCAGCTCCGCCAAGACTAGCCCCTACAATGAGCAGTTCTTC. It codes for CASSSAKTSPYNEQFF.